One T cell receptor beta chain is described in this entry. The authors split each subset's genomic DNA evenly across several immunoSEQ plates. This table comes from immunoSEQ multiplex PCR, and its TCRdb copy is limited to in-frame clones, with some not included. The table lists approximately 1,500,000 clones, around 98% of them singletons. The data were obtained in a study of shared clonotypes between healthy human individuals. Germline CDR1 reads MNHEY; CDR2 reads SMNVEV (reference sequence). The CDR3 totals 13 residues. The V gene end was trimmed by 8 bases and the J gene end by 6 bases; junction bases not matched to a gene: 9.

The source is a man between 25 and 39 years old in good health. V gene TRBV27 combines with J gene TRBJ2-7; 8 positions agree with TRBD2. The sequenced sample was naive CD4+ T cells sorted from blood. As to subset: CD45RA+ positively selected. The chain's CDR3 is CASSRAGVGEQYF. In DNA, the CDR3 is TGTGCCAGCTCCAGAGCGGGAGTCGGCGAGCAGTACTTC.